Listed here are 22 T cell receptor beta chains from one sample, sequenced in a study of resident and recirculating memory T cells in vitiligo. The table came from immunoSEQ multiplex PCR; TCRdb's copy has only in-frame clones and leaves some out. This sample carries tens of thousands of clones, roughly nine tenths of them seen once, and the ten largest clones take around 4.7%. Sample: blood. The receptors were gathered from a male donor with vitiligo.

J is TRBJ2-5 and V is TRBV5-5; TRBD1 might be the D (5 bases). Trimming cost V 5 bases and J 1 base, with 9 bases left between them. CDR3 length equals 13 residues. Germline V lookup: CDR1 SGHKS, CDR2 YYEKEE (reference sequence). In nucleotides, the CDR3 is TGTGCCAGCAGACTCAGGGTCCAAGAGACCCAGTACTTC. Protein product: CASRLRVQETQYF.

This rearrangement joins TRBV28 to TRBJ1-1; TRBD1 is a possible D gene (6 bases). CDR1 and CDR2 (germline): MDHEN, SYDVKM. The CDR3 is 15 residues long. V was clipped by 3 bases and J by 3 bases, with 14 bases between them. This CDR3 is CASSFITAGDTEAFF. The CDR3 region has the DNA TGTGCCAGCAGTTTCATCACAGCAGGGGACACTGAAGCTTTCTTT.

The sample holds a few counts of this clone. V is TRBV11-3 and J is TRBJ2-7; 8 bases are a match to TRBD1. J was trimmed by 4 bases and V by 6 bases; bases with no gene match: 11. CDR3 length: 15 amino acids. Germline CDR1 is SGHNT and CDR2 is YENEEA. CDR3 DNA: TGTGCCAGCAGTCCAGGGGGCAGCATGACATACGAGCAGTACTTC. Translating it yields CASSPGGSMTYEQYF.

V is TRBV6-5 and J is TRBJ1-2, with TRBD1 matching over 7 bases. CDR1 is MNHEY and CDR2 is SVGAGI in the germline V gene. With V trimmed by 2 bases and J by 3 bases, 6 bases remained unmatched. The CDR3 extends over 15 amino acids. CDR3 in amino acids: CASSYLDREDYGYTF. CDR3 bases: TGTGCCAGCAGTTACCTTGACAGGGAGGACTATGGCTACACCTTC.

The rearrangement uses TRBV18 and TRBJ2-4; possibly TRBD2 for D (5 bases). Germline V gene data show CDR1 as KGHSH and CDR2 as LQKENI. V was clipped by 6 bases and J by 0 bases, with 15 bases between them. The CDR3 totals 16 residues. CDR3: CASSRGEMVAKNIQYF. The CDR3 DNA follows: TGTGCCAGCTCCCGGGGAGAGATGGTAGCCAAAAACATTCAGTACTTC.

This sequence joins TRBV4-2 and TRBJ2-2; 8 bases agree with TRBD2. This CDR3 is 16 amino acids long. Germline CDR1 LGHNA, CDR2 YNFKEQ. V gave up 0 bases and J gave up 1 base; unmatched junction bases: 1. CDR3 nucleotides: TGTGCCAGCAGCCAAGATGCGGGGGGGAACACCGGGGAGCTGTTTTTT. Amino acids: CASSQDAGGNTGELFF.

V gene TRBV19 combines with J gene TRBJ1-6; no firm D call. The germline V and J ends were trimmed by 8 bases and 6 bases, with 11 bases remaining between them. The CDR3 runs 13 residues. Germline CDR1 LNHDA, CDR2 SQIVND (reference sequence). The CDR3 loop is CASATIGNSPLHF. The CDR3 DNA reads as TGTGCCAGTGCCACGATCGGTAATTCACCCCTCCACTTT.

This chain connects TRBV19 to TRBJ2-5; TRBD2 aligns across 9 bases. Germline trimming cut 3 bases from V and 2 bases from J; bases unmatched to any gene: 13. The CDR3 covers 18 residues. CDR1 is LNHDA and CDR2 is SQIVND in the germline V gene (reference sequence). The CDR3 sequence: CASSIVRGSGGRQETQYF. CDR3 nucleotides: TGTGCCAGTAGTATCGTTCGGGGTAGCGGGGGAAGACAAGAGACCCAGTACTTC. The full variable domain, with the rest looked up from reference TRBV19 and TRBJ2-5, is DGGITQSPKYLFRKEGQNVTLSCEQNLNHDAMYWYRQDPGQGLRLIYYSQIVNDFQKGDIAEGYSVSREKKESFPLTVTSAQKNPTAFYLCASSIVRGSGGRQETQYFGPGTRLLVL.

The chain employs TRBV7-9 and TRBJ2-2; the D gene is possibly TRBD2 (6 bases). V was pared by 4 bases and J by 5 bases, with 14 bases between. Germline V gives CDR1 SEHNR, CDR2 FQNEAQ (reference sequence). This CDR3 spans 15 amino acids. The CDR3 region has the DNA TGTGCCAGCAGCTCGGGGTGGGGACTTACCGGGGAGCTGTTTTTT. Translation: CASSSGWGLTGELFF.

The chain employs TRBV5-8 and TRBJ2-1, with 16 bases lining up with TRBD2. Germline V gene lookup returns CDR1 SGHTS and CDR2 YDEGEE. J gave up 0 bases and V 3 bases, and 9 bases lay outside the gene matches. There are 20 residues in the CDR3. The CDR3 nucleotides read TGTGCCAGCAGCTCAGCTGGGACTAGCGGGGGGGCGGGCTCCTACAATGAGCAGTTCTTC. This translates into CASSSAGTSGGAGSYNEQFF.

This CDR3 reads CASSLGGGPPPLHF. The CDR3 region has the DNA TGTGCCAGCAGCTTAGGTGGGGGCCCCCCACCCCTCCACTTT. The rearrangement links TRBV7-2 to TRBJ1-6; perhaps TRBD1 as D (6 bases). Trimming pared 1 base from V and 11 bases from J, leaving 12 bases between. The germline gives CDR1 SGHTA, CDR2 FQGNSA. The CDR3 is 14 amino acids.

The V call is TRBV6-1, the J call TRBJ1-1; D gene ambiguous. The germline V gene encodes CDR1 MNHNS and CDR2 SASEGT. The CDR3 consists of 12 residues. V lost 7 bases and J lost 10, with 16 bases in between. Here the CDR3 reads CASTNEGGGAFF. DNA for the CDR3: TGTGCCAGCACCAATGAGGGTGGTGGAGCTTTCTTT.

The rearrangement joins TRBV5-1 to TRBJ1-5, with D possibly being TRBD1 (6 bases). Trimming left V 1 base short and J 1 base short, with 9 bases between. CDR1 is SGHRS and CDR2 is YFSETQ in the germline V gene. The CDR3 totals 15 residues. CDR3 DNA sequence: TGCGCCAGCAGCTTGACAGGGATCAGCAATCAGCCCCAGCATTTT. Protein: CASSLTGISNQPQHF.

This clone was seen only once. The rearrangement links TRBV4-3 to TRBJ2-5, with D unclear. V was pared by 0 bases and J by 5 bases, with 7 bases between. The CDR3 length is 13 residues. Germline lookup yields CDR1 LGHNA and CDR2 YSLEER. In DNA, the CDR3 is TGCGCCAGCAGCCAAGAGAGGTGGGAGACCCAGTACTTC. Translating gives CASSQERWETQYF.

The chain has TRBV6-5 and TRBJ1-1; no clear D. V was shortened by 0 bases and J by 1 base, with 9 bases between the two germline ends. Germline lookup yields CDR1 MNHEY and CDR2 SVGAGI. The length of the CDR3 is 15 residues. The CDR3 coding sequence is TGTGCCAGCAGTTACTCGTTGGAGCAGAACACTGAAGCTTTCTTT. This sequence encodes CASSYSLEQNTEAFF.

V is TRBV2 and J is TRBJ2-7; 8 bases align to TRBD1. Looked up from germline, CDR1 is SNHLY and CDR2 is FYNNEI. Unmatched junction bases numbered 7, after V lost 6 bases and J lost 0 bases. The CDR3 totals 15 residues. This chain's CDR3 is CASSPDRGNSYEQYF. CDR3 coding DNA: TGTGCCAGCAGCCCTGACAGGGGCAACTCCTACGAGCAGTACTTC.

The V and J genes are TRBV6-5 and TRBJ1-6; 8 nucleotides line up with TRBD1. CDR3 length: 15 residues. The V and J ends lost 0 bases and 9 bases, in that order; junction bases with no gene match: 4. The V gene's germline CDR1 is MNHEY and CDR2 SVGAGI. The CDR3 DNA follows: TGTGCCAGCAGTTACTCGCCAGGGGGCGGTTCACCCCTCCACTTT. It yields the protein CASSYSPGGGSPLHF.

The genes are TRBV19 and TRBJ2-2, with D possibly TRBD2 on 7 matching bases. Trimming removed 3 bases from V and 7 bases from J, with 21 bases in between. This CDR3 is 17 amino acids long. Germline CDR1 LNHDA, CDR2 SQIVND (reference sequence). The CDR3 DNA reads TGTGCCAGTAGTATCCTCCTAACGGGGGGCCCGTACGGGGAGCTGTTTTTT. Translated: CASSILLTGGPYGELFF.

The J gene is TRBJ1-1, the V gene TRBV7-9; 8 positions match TRBD1. The CDR3 contains 14 residues. Trimming at V came to 4 bases and at J to 5 bases, leaving 6 bases not matched to a gene. Germline CDR1 reads SEHNR; CDR2 reads FQNEAQ (reference sequence). The CDR3, as DNA: TGTGCCAGCAGCTCCGACAGGGGATGGACTGAAGCTTTCTTT. Translating gives CASSSDRGWTEAFF.

V is TRBV27 and J is TRBJ2-7; TRBD1 is a possible D gene (5 bases). Germline V gives CDR1 MNHEY, CDR2 SMNVEV (reference sequence). Trimming took off 0 bases at V and 2 bases at J, with 8 bases between the two ends. The CDR3 contains 14 residues. The CDR3 reads CASSLSRTTYEQYF. The CDR3 DNA sequence: TGTGCCAGCAGTTTATCGCGGACAACCTACGAGCAGTACTTC.

This chain joins TRBV27 and TRBJ1-2, with TRBD1 matching 9 bases. CDR1 and CDR2 (germline): MNHEY, SMNVEV (reference sequence). J was trimmed by 6 bases and V by 5 bases; bases with no gene match: 4. This CDR3 comprises 13 residues. CDR3 bases: TGTGCCAGCAGTCTCACAGGGGGCCATGGCTACACCTTC. Translated: CASSLTGGHGYTF.

V is TRBV4-1 and J is TRBJ1-4, with 9 bases aligning to TRBD1. The germline V gene encodes CDR1 MGHRA and CDR2 YSYEKL. The length of the CDR3 is 15 residues. V gave up 5 bases and J gave up 5 bases; unmatched junction bases: 6. As DNA, the CDR3 is TGCGCCAGCAGCGGAACCGGGACAGGGAATGAAAAACTGTTTTTT. It yields the protein CASSGTGTGNEKLFF.